The 7 T cell receptor beta chains in this list originate from one sample, sequenced in a study of CD8 T cells in ankylosing spondylitis listed by TCRdb under 2017. To prepare the library, 5' RACE was applied. Reads for this sample came from an Illumina HiSeq 2500. TCRdb reworked the public reads: Q25 trimming with fastp, MiXCR clone assembly, productive beta chains retained. Merged by CDR3 protein, the rows form single entries marked with the most common genes and DNA. Counted in this sample were 200,000 to 250,000 distinct CDR3 sequences; about 10% of them appeared once. The ten largest clones take up 21% of the sample. Sequenced material: blood, either unsorted or a sorted T cell fraction (not recorded which). These receptor sequences come from a male donor with ankylosing spondylitis or in good health (not recorded which).

This clonotype was observed many times. V gene TRBV5-5 combines with J gene TRBJ1-6; 8 bases are shared with TRBD1. The germline gives CDR1 SGHKS, CDR2 YYEKEE (reference sequence). This CDR3 is 16 amino acids long. The V segment lost 3 bases and the J segment 14 bases; nucleotides outside the gene matches: 16. The CDR3 DNA is TGTGCCAGCAGCTCTCTGCCGGGACAGGTCTTTTCCACCCTCCACTTT. As protein: CASSSLPGQVFSTLHF.

CDR3 residues: CASSLALYPYEQYF. The DNA of the CDR3 is TGTGCCAGCAGCTTAGCGCTATACCCCTACGAGCAGTACTTC. This sequence joins TRBV7-2 and TRBJ2-7; D is ambiguous. Germline CDR1 reads SGHTA; CDR2 reads FQGNSA. CDR3 length: 14 residues. V shed 0 bases and J shed 2 bases, with 8 bases lying between them.

Many counts were recorded for this clonotype. The CDR3 protein is CASSPTWTSGGGTDTQYF. Here the CDR3 DNA reads TGCGCCAGCAGCCCCACCTGGACTAGCGGGGGGGGCACAGATACGCAGTATTTT. The chain carries TRBV5-1 and TRBJ2-3, with 15 bases matching TRBD2. V shed 4 bases, J shed 1 base, and the junction held 7 bases outside the gene matches. Germline loops: CDR1 SGHRS, CDR2 YFSETQ. The CDR3 length is 18 residues.

There are many counts of this clonotype. The chain recombines TRBV3-1 with TRBJ2-2; D is uncertain. CDR1 LGHDT and CDR2 YNNKEL come from the germline V gene (reference sequence). The CDR3 contains 16 residues. V shed 1 base and J shed 1 base, with 10 bases lying between them. The CDR3 coding sequence is TGTGCCAGCAGCCAAGCGGTTTCGGGGAACACCGGGGAGCTGTTTTTT. Translating gives CASSQAVSGNTGELFF.

There are many counts of this clonotype. The chain is built from TRBV20-1 and TRBJ2-3; no firm D call. This CDR3 comprises 11 residues. Per germline, CDR1 DFQATT and CDR2 SNEGSKA (reference sequence). The V gene lost 7 bases and the J gene lost 4 bases, with 9 bases spanning the gap. The CDR3 sequence: CSVLWSDTQYF. The CDR3 DNA reads TGCAGTGTCTTGTGGTCAGATACGCAGTATTTT.

The table lists this clonotype with many counts. The chain employs TRBV6-1 and TRBJ2-2; D is unresolved. Germline V gene data show CDR1 as MNHNS and CDR2 as SASEGT. With 2 bases removed from V and 7 bases from J, the gap between germline ends came to 2 bases. The CDR3 runs to 11 residues. This CDR3 is CASSEIGELFF. CDR3 nucleotides: TGTGCCAGCAGTGAAATCGGGGAGCTGTTTTTT.

The CDR3 sequence is CASSLVDGAFQETQYF. CDR3 in DNA: TGTGCCAGCAGCTTAGTTGATGGGGCCTTTCAAGAGACCCAGTACTTC. The genes are TRBV7-6 and TRBJ2-5; TRBD1 is a possible D gene (5 bases). There are 16 residues in the CDR3. In germline, CDR1 is SGHVS, CDR2 FNYEAQ. The ends were cut back, 1 base at V and 2 bases at J, with 14 bases in the middle.